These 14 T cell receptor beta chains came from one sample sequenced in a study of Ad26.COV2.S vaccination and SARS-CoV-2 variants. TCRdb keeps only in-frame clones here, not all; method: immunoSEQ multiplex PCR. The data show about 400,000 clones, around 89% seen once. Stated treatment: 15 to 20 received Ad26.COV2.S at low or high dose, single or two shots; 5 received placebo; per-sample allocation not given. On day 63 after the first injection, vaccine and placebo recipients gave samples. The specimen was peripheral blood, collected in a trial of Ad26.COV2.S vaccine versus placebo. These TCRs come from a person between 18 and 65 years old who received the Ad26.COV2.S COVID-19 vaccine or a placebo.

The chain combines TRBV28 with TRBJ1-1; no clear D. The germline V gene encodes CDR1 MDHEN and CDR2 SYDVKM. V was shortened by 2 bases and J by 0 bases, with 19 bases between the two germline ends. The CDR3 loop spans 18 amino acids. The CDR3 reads CASSLVFGERSLNTEAFF. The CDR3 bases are TGTGCCAGCAGTTTAGTGTTTGGAGAAAGATCTTTGAACACTGAAGCTTTCTTT.

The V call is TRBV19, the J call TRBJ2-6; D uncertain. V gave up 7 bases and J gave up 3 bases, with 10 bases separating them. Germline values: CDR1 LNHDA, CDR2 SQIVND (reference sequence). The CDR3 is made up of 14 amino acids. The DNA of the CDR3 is TGTGCCAGTACCATAGGTAGTGGGGCCAACGTCCTGACTTTC. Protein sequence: CASTIGSGANVLTF.

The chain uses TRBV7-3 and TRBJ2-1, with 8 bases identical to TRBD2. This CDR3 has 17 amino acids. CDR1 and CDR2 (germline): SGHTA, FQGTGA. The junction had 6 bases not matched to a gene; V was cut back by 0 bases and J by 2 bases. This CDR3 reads CASSLTPRGATYNEQFF. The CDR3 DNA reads TGTGCCAGCAGCTTAACCCCGCGGGGGGCCACCTACAATGAGCAGTTCTTC. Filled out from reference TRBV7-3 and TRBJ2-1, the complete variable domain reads GAGVSQTPSNKVTEKGKYVELRCDPISGHTALYWYRQSLGQGPEFLIYFQGTGAADDSGLPNDRFFAVRPEGSVSTLKIQRTERGDSAVYLCASSLTPRGATYNEQFFGPGTRLTVL.

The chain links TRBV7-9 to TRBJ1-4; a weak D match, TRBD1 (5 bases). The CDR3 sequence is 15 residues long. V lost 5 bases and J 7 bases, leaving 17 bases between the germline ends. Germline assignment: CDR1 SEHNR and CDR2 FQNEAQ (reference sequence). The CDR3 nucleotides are TGTGCCAGCAGCCACGGACACCTGGACGGTGAAAAACTGTTTTTT. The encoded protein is CASSHGHLDGEKLFF.

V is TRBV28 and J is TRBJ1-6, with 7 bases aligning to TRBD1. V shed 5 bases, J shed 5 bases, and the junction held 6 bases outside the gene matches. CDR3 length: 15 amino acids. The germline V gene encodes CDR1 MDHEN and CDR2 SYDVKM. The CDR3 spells CASSLGQLNNSPLHF. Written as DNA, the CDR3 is TGTGCCAGCAGTCTGGGACAGCTAAATAATTCACCCCTCCACTTT.

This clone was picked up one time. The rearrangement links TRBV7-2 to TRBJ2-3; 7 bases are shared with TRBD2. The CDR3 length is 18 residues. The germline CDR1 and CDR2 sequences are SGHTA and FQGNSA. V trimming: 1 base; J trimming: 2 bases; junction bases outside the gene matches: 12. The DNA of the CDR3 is TGTGCCAGCAGCTTAGTTCCTACCGGGCGGGGGTACACAGATACGCAGTATTTT. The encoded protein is CASSLVPTGRGYTDTQYF. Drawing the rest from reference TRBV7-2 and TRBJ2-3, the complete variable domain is GAGVSQSPSNKVTEKGKDVELRCDPISGHTALYWYRQSLGQGLEFLIYFQGNSAPDKSGLPSDRFSAERTGGSVSTLTIQRTQQEDSAVYLCASSLVPTGRGYTDTQYFGPGTRLTVL.

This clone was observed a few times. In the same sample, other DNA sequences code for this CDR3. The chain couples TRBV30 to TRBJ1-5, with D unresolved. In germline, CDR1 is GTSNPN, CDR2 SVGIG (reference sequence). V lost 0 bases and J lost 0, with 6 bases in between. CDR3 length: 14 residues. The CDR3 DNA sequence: TGTGCCTGGAGTGTATGGGGTAGCAATCAGCCCCAGCATTTT. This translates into CAWSVWGSNQPQHF.

The CDR3 sequence: CASSQGRNQPQHF. The CDR3 coding sequence is TGTGCCAGCTCACAGGGTCGGAATCAGCCCCAGCATTTT. This chain joins TRBV18 and TRBJ1-5; D remains ambiguous. There are 13 residues in the CDR3. V dropped 4 bases and J dropped 4 bases, with 8 bases sitting between them. The V gene's germline CDR1 is KGHSH and CDR2 LQKENI.

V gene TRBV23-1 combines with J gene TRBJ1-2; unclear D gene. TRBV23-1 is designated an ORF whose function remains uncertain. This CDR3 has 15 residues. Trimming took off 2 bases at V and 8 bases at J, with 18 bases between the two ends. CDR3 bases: TGCGCCAGCAGTCAAGGAGGAGAAGCCGTTTGGGGCTACACCTTC. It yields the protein CASSQGGEAVWGYTF.

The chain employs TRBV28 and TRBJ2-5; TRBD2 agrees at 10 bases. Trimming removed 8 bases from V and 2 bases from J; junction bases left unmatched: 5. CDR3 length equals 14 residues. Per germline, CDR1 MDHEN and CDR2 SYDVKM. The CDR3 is CASSGLARQETQYF. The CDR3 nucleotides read TGTGCCAGCTCGGGACTAGCGAGACAAGAGACCCAGTACTTC. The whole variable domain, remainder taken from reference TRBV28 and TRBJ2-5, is DVKVTQSSRYLVKRTGEKVFLECVQDMDHENMFWYRQDPGLGLRLIYFSYDVKMKEKGDIPEGYSVSREKKERFSLILESASTNQTSMYLCASSGLARQETQYFGPGTRLLVL.

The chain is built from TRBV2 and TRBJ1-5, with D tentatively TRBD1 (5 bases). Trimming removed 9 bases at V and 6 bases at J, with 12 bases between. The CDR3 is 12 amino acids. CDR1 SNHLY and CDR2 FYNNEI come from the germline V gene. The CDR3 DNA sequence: TGTGCCAGTTCGAGGGGTACTCAGCCCCAGCATTTT. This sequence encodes CASSRGTQPQHF.

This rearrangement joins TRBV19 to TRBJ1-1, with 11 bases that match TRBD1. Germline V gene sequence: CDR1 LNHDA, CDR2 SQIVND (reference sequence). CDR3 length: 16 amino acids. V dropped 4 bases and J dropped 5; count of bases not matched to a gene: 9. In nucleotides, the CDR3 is TGTGCCAGTAGTAAAGCCGGGACAGGGGGTGGTACTGAAGCTTTCTTT. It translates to CASSKAGTGGGTEAFF. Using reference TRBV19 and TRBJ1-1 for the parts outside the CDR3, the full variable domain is DGGITQSPKYLFRKEGQNVTLSCEQNLNHDAMYWYRQDPGQGLRLIYYSQIVNDFQKGDIAEGYSVSREKKESFPLTVTSAQKNPTAFYLCASSKAGTGGGTEAFFGQGTRLTVV.

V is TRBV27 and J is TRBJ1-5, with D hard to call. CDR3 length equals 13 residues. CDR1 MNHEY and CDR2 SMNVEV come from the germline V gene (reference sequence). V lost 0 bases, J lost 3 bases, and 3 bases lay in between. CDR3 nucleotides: TGTGCCAGCAGTTTATCGGTCAATCAGCCCCAGCATTTT. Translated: CASSLSVNQPQHF.

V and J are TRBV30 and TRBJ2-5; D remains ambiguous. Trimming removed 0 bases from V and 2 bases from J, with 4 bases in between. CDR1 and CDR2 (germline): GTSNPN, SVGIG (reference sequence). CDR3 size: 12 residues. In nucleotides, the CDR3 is TGTGCCTGGAGTGTACGTCAAGAGACCCAGTACTTC. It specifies CAWSVRQETQYF.